The 9 T cell receptor beta chains below come from one sample, sequenced in a study of OX40 agonist ivuxolimab in advanced cancers. Here immunoSEQ multiplex PCR was the method, and the copy in TCRdb shows in-frame clones only, minus some. This sample has about 46,000 clones, with 87% found just once. The sample was CD4+ or CD8+ T cells sorted from blood, taken in a trial of the OX40 agonist ivuxolimab. These receptor sequences come from an adult with an advanced solid tumor such as melanoma, head and neck, liver or kidney cancer.

J is TRBJ2-1 and V is TRBV29-1, with no clear D. Germline values: CDR1 SQVTM, CDR2 ANQGSEA. V lost 7 bases to trimming and J lost 7 bases, with 8 bases between them. This CDR3 has 10 amino acids. CDR3 coding DNA: TGCAGCGCCTCCCATAATGAGCAGTTCTTC. Protein sequence: CSASHNEQFF.

This chain connects TRBV7-9 to TRBJ1-1; D gene unclear. CDR1 SEHNR and CDR2 FQNEAQ come from the germline V gene (reference sequence). Deletions cut 3 bases from V and 4 bases from J, with 12 bases between. The CDR3 has 14 residues. The CDR3 region is CASSFGVVGTEAFF. Here the CDR3 DNA reads TGTGCCAGCAGCTTTGGAGTGGTGGGCACTGAAGCTTTCTTT.

The CDR3 protein is CAISEVRTGSTGELFF. The CDR3 nucleotides read TGTGCCATCAGTGAGGTCAGGACAGGGAGTACCGGGGAGCTGTTTTTT. V gene TRBV10-3 combines with J gene TRBJ2-2, with 8 bases that match TRBD1. Germline CDR1 ENHRY, CDR2 SYGVKD. V lost 2 bases to trimming and J lost 5 bases; unmatched junction nucleotides: 7. The CDR3 has 16 residues.

The V and J genes are TRBV28 and TRBJ1-2; a possible D gene is TRBD1 (5 bases). This CDR3 is 12 amino acids long. Germline assignment: CDR1 MDHEN and CDR2 SYDVKM. Trimming took 6 bases from V and 4 from J, leaving 9 bases between them. The CDR3 DNA reads TGTGCCAGCAGGGGGCAGATCTATGGCTACACCTTC. Translated: CASRGQIYGYTF.

The sample holds many counts of this clone. The chain joins TRBV28 to TRBJ1-5; D uncertain. CDR3 length: 12 amino acids. V was pared by 3 bases and J by 6 bases, with 6 bases between. Germline assignment: CDR1 MDHEN and CDR2 SYDVKM. This CDR3 reads CASSFRIQPQHF. The CDR3 DNA reads as TGTGCCAGCAGTTTCAGGATTCAGCCCCAGCATTTT. The full variable domain, its missing parts supplied by reference TRBV28 and TRBJ1-5, is DVKVTQSSRYLVKRTGEKVFLECVQDMDHENMFWYRQDPGLGLRLIYFSYDVKMKEKGDIPEGYSVSREKKERFSLILESASTNQTSMYLCASSFRIQPQHFGDGTRLSIL.

The rearrangement joins TRBV27 to TRBJ1-4, with D maybe TRBD1 (6 bases). This CDR3 spans 13 amino acids. V lost 9 bases, J lost 0 bases, and 8 bases lay in between. Germline V gives CDR1 MNHEY, CDR2 SMNVEV (reference sequence). The CDR3 sequence: CARDSTTNEKLFF. CDR3 nucleotide sequence: TGTGCCAGGGACAGCACAACTAATGAAAAACTGTTTTTT.

The chain joins TRBV19 to TRBJ1-1; 7 bases line up with TRBD1. The V segment lost 8 bases and the J segment 5 bases; nucleotides outside the gene matches: 11. The CDR3 is made up of 14 amino acids. CDR1 is LNHDA and CDR2 is SQIVND in the germline V gene (reference sequence). Here the CDR3 reads CASLRRGPGTEAFF. The DNA for the CDR3 is TGTGCCAGTCTTAGAAGGGGGCCGGGAACTGAAGCTTTCTTT.

This clone was seen just once. This chain connects TRBV29-1 to TRBJ2-1; D may correspond to TRBD1 or TRBD2 (5 bases each). CDR1 SQVTM and CDR2 ANQGSEA come from the germline V gene. The length of the CDR3 is 12 residues. Trimming removed 7 bases from V and 6 bases from J, with 13 bases in between. The CDR3, as DNA: TGCAGCGGGGGGTGGTGGGGCAATGAGCAGTTCTTC. Encoded protein: CSGGWWGNEQFF.

The rearrangement uses TRBV29-1 and TRBJ2-7, with TRBD1 matching 9 bases. The CDR3 covers 15 residues. Germline lookup yields CDR1 SQVTM and CDR2 ANQGSEA. V lost 4 bases, J lost 2 bases, and 9 bases stayed unmatched. The DNA of the CDR3 is TGCAGCGTTGCCCCCCCCGGGACAGGGACCTACGAGCAGTACTTC. Translated: CSVAPPGTGTYEQYF.